The subject of this entry is one T cell receptor beta chain. CDR3 length: 13 residues. The germline gives CDR1 SGHNT, CDR2 YYREEE (reference sequence). The V end was cut by 0 bases, the J end by 9 bases, with 10 bases between. The data stem from a study of control samples from healthy donors and cancer patients. Some clones are missing from TCRdb's copy, which holds only in-frame ones; the method was immunoSEQ multiplex PCR. This repertoire shows 100,000 to 150,000 clones, around 87% found once; its top ten account for about 2.7%. V gene TRBV5-4 combines with J gene TRBJ2-1; weak D call: TRBD2 (5 bases). The TCR sequence derives from a man aged 55 to 70 in good health. Sample: blood. The CDR3 protein is CASSLVEGIEQFF. The CDR3 nucleotides are TGTGCCAGCAGCTTGGTAGAGGGCATTGAGCAGTTCTTC.